This T cell receptor (beta chain) was identified during a study of shared clonotypes between healthy human individuals. Broader study findings: Naive CD4 clonotypes were shared across a handful of donors at about 5%. Among the subsets, naive ones generally showed larger estimated richness than memory ones.

As regards this clone: The antigen is undetermined.

The germline gives CDR1 MNHNS, CDR2 SASEGT. The ends were cut back, 6 bases at V and 3 bases at J, with 12 bases in the middle. The CDR3 is made up of 15 amino acids. The repertoire was sequenced with immunoSEQ multiplex PCR; TCRdb's copy has only in-frame clones and lacks some. Of fewer than 1.8 million clones listed, 97% to 99% are singletons. The healthy adult donors were HIV-negative and reported no recent acute infections or vaccinations. The specimen sequenced was naive CD4+ T cells sorted from blood. Subset indicated: CD45RA+ positively selected. This TCR came from a young man in good health. The rearrangement links TRBV6-1 to TRBJ2-6, with a tentative D call TRBD1 (6 bases). The CDR3 nucleotides read TGTGCCAGCAGAACAGGGTTTTTTGGGGCCAACGTCCTGACTTTC. It specifies CASRTGFFGANVLTF.